This T cell receptor beta chain is drawn from a study of blood T cell repertoires in COVID-19. Sequenced by immunoSEQ multiplex PCR; TCRdb stores in-frame clones only, minus some. The table shows 200,000 to 250,000 clones, with 82% occurring only once. V was shortened by 2 bases and J by 5 bases, with 12 bases between the two germline ends. The CDR3 is 14 amino acids. CDR1 and CDR2 from the germline V gene are SGHTA and FQGNSA. The specimen was PBMCs or T cells enriched from blood (not recorded which). The V gene is TRBV7-2, the J gene TRBJ2-5; D is ambiguous. The clonotype was recovered from a woman aged 55-70 years who had recovered from COVID-19. Here the CDR3 reads CASSLSIARETQYF. Here the CDR3 DNA reads TGTGCCAGCAGCTTATCGATTGCGCGGGAGACCCAGTACTTC.